The 3 T cell receptor beta chains listed next were all sequenced from one sample in a study of T cell repertoires in cytomegalovirus infection. Antigens of these TCRs are unknown. Each CDR3 protein is one row after TCRdb ran MiXCR on the reads. Of around 70,000 distinct CDR3 sequences listed, 25% to 30% were seen once; the top ten hold roughly 60%. The sequenced sample was CD8+ T cells from cultured PBMCs, obtained from culture after CMV antigen stimulation. The receptors stem from a human donor in good health (CMV status not recorded). Some clones in this sample may be carry-over from other donors' samples.

This clonotype has more than one count but fewer than ten. The chain employs TRBV30 and TRBJ2-1; 10 nucleotides align to TRBD1. This CDR3 contains 17 residues. CDR1 GTSNPN and CDR2 SVGIG come from the germline V gene (reference sequence). V lost 0 bases and J lost 5; bases outside the gene matches: 10. CDR3 sequence (DNA): TGTGCCTGGAGTGTAGGCTTGGGGACAGGGGTCAACAATGAGCAGTTCTTC. This sequence encodes CAWSVGLGTGVNNEQFF. Full variable domain (remainder filled in from reference TRBV30 and TRBJ2-1): SQTIHQWPATLVQPVGSPLSLECTVEGTSNPNLYWYRQAAGRGLQLLFYSVGIGQISSEVPQNLSASRPQDRQFILSSKKLLLSDSGFYLCAWSVGLGTGVNNEQFFGPGTRLTVL.

This chain links TRBV19 with TRBJ2-5, with 16 bases identical to TRBD2. V shed 5 bases, J shed 5 bases, and the junction held 8 bases outside the gene matches. Germline CDR1 and CDR2: LNHDA and SQIVND (reference sequence). This CDR3 is 17 amino acids long. The CDR3 bases are TGTGCCAGTAGTGTCGGGACTAGCGGGGGGGCGGGGGAGACCCAGTACTTC. Amino acids: CASSVGTSGGAGETQYF. Full variable domain (missing parts from reference TRBV19 and TRBJ2-5): DGGITQSPKYLFRKEGQNVTLSCEQNLNHDAMYWYRQDPGQGLRLIYYSQIVNDFQKGDIAEGYSVSREKKESFPLTVTSAQKNPTAFYLCASSVGTSGGAGETQYFGPGTRLLVL.

The chain links TRBV10-3 to TRBJ1-5; the D gene is possibly TRBD1 (6 bases). This CDR3 spans 15 amino acids. Germline CDR1 and CDR2: ENHRY and SYGVKD. V lost 2 bases, J lost 3 bases, and 11 bases lay in between. CDR3 amino acids: CAISEGSGVNQPQHF. In DNA form, the CDR3 reads TGTGCCATCAGTGAGGGGTCAGGGGTCAATCAGCCCCAGCATTTT.